This TCR beta chain is from a study of CD8 T cells in Susac syndrome. A word on this clonotype: Its antigen is as yet unknown.

Findings and caveats of the study: In Susac syndrome, CD8+ expansion was highest in TEMRA and active disease.

Reverse transcription of roughly 0.5 to 1 ug RNA was performed with random hexamers. Amplification of TCR beta CDR3 spanned 54 Vbeta and 13 Jbeta via immunoSEQ multiplex PCR. TCRdb reanalysed the immunoSEQ multiplex PCR reads using MiXCR and keeps one entry per CDR3 protein. This sample yields more than 70,000 distinct CDR3 sequences, of which less than 95% are seen a single time; about 0.47% belongs to the top ten. CDR3 size: 11 residues. Germline-derived CDR1 and CDR2 are MGHRA and YSYEKL. V lost 5 bases to trimming and J lost 4 bases, with 5 bases between them. From blood CD8+ and CD4+ T cells, TCR beta sequences were generated. Both CD4+ and CD8+ T cells were negatively isolated, and TEMRA cells underwent FACS enrichment.

This rearrangement joins TRBV4-1 to TRBJ1-1; D gene uncertain. This receptor was identified in a human donor with Susac syndrome. The sequencing sample was made of CD8+ T cells from PBMCs. CDR3 protein: CASSGFTEAFF. In DNA, the CDR3 is TGCGCCAGCAGCGGGTTCACTGAAGCTTTCTTT.